Listed here are 18 T cell receptor beta chains from one sample, sequenced in a study of cytomegalovirus exposure and HLA in healthy donors. Profiling relied on immunoSEQ multiplex PCR, and the TCRdb table lists in-frame clones only, not all of them. The repertoire holds 250,000 to 400,000 clones, with 88% as singletons. Sequencing input: PBMCs. These TCRs come from a man aged 30 to 45 in good health and CMV-seronegative.

J is TRBJ1-2 and V is TRBV5-1; D ambiguous. V lost 1 base, J lost 4 bases, and 11 bases lay in between. Germline V gene data show CDR1 as SGHRS and CDR2 as YFSETQ. This CDR3 is 14 amino acids long. As DNA, the CDR3 is TGCGCCAGCAGCTTGACAGCGGAGAGCTATGGCTACACCTTC. Protein: CASSLTAESYGYTF.

This chain connects TRBV6-5 to TRBJ1-1, with 7 bases identical to TRBD1. The junction had 9 bases not matched to a gene; V was cut back by 4 bases and J by 4 bases. CDR1 MNHEY and CDR2 SVGAGI come from the germline V gene. The CDR3 length is 15 residues. The CDR3 is CASSWDSRSSTEAFF. The CDR3 DNA follows: TGTGCCAGCAGTTGGGACAGCCGTTCGAGCACTGAAGCTTTCTTT.

This rearrangement joins TRBV19 to TRBJ1-6; D gene ambiguous. The V gene's germline CDR1 is LNHDA and CDR2 SQIVND (reference sequence). Trimming cost V 7 bases and J 8 bases, with 18 bases left between them. The CDR3 length is 15 residues. CDR3 in amino acids: CASNSGKSFYSPLHF. DNA of the CDR3: TGTGCCAGTAACTCGGGTAAAAGTTTTTATTCACCCCTCCACTTT.

This clone was seen only once. The chain has TRBV10-3 and TRBJ2-4; the D gene is possibly TRBD2 (6 bases). Germline loops: CDR1 ENHRY, CDR2 SYGVKD. The CDR3 is 16 amino acids. The germline V and J ends were trimmed by 0 bases and 4 bases, with 13 bases remaining between them. CDR3 DNA sequence: TGTGCCATCAGTGAGTCGATCGGCGGGGTTAAAAACATTCAGTACTTC. As protein: CAISESIGGVKNIQYF.

The chain carries TRBV7-6 and TRBJ2-7; 8 bases are a match to TRBD1. The J segment lost 2 bases and the V segment lost 5 bases, leaving 5 bases of the junction unmatched. The CDR3 loop spans 14 amino acids. CDR1 is SGHVS and CDR2 is FNYEAQ in the germline V gene. In DNA, the CDR3 is TGTGCCAGCAGCCCCCGACAGGGGACCTACGAGCAGTACTTC. The encoded protein is CASSPRQGTYEQYF. The variable domain in full, completed from reference TRBV7-6 and TRBJ2-7, reads GAGVSQSPRYKVTKRGQDVALRCDPISGHVSLYWYRQALGQGPEFLTYFNYEAQQDKSGLPNDRFSAERPEGSISTLTIQRTEQRDSAMYRCASSPRQGTYEQYFGPGTRLTVT.

V and J are TRBV7-9 and TRBJ2-3; 7 nucleotides match TRBD1. Trimming took 6 bases from V and 4 from J; bases not matched to a gene: 10. CDR1 and CDR2 from the germline V gene are SEHNR and FQNEAQ (reference sequence). The CDR3 is 15 residues long. The CDR3 nucleotides read TGTGCCAGCAGAGCTCCGGGACAGAACCCAGATACGCAGTATTTT. Its protein is CASRAPGQNPDTQYF. The complete variable domain, with remaining parts taken from reference TRBV7-9 and TRBJ2-3, reads DTGVSQNPRHKITKRGQNVTFRCDPISEHNRLYWYRQTLGQGPEFLTYFQNEAQLEKSRLLSDRFSAERPKGSFSTLEIQRTEQGDSAMYLCASRAPGQNPDTQYFGPGTRLTVL.

J is TRBJ2-2 and V is TRBV6-1; D might be TRBD2 (6 bases). Trimming took 8 bases from V and 4 from J, leaving 14 bases between them. The length of the CDR3 is 14 residues. The germline V gene encodes CDR1 MNHNS and CDR2 SASEGT. The CDR3 nucleotides read TGTGCCAGCTTCGTGGGGGGTAGCACCGGGGAGCTGTTTTTT. Amino acid sequence: CASFVGGSTGELFF.

The CDR3 nucleotides are TGTGCCAGCAGCTCCGCCCCCGACAGCTTCTTTAGCAATCAGCCCCAGCATTTT. Translation gives CASSSAPDSFFSNQPQHF. The chain couples TRBV7-2 to TRBJ1-5, with D possibly matching TRBD1 (5 bases). Per germline, CDR1 SGHTA and CDR2 FQGNSA. This CDR3 contains 18 residues. Trimming left V 4 bases short and J 0 bases short, with 19 bases between. The full variable domain, in which reference TRBV7-2 and TRBJ1-5 provide the parts outside the CDR3, is GAGVSQSPSNKVTEKGKDVELRCDPISGHTALYWYRQSLGQGLEFLIYFQGNSAPDKSGLPSDRFSAERTGGSVSTLTIQRTQQEDSAVYLCASSSAPDSFFSNQPQHFGDGTRLSIL.

The chain joins TRBV6-5 to TRBJ2-7; 8 nucleotides agree with TRBD2. The CDR3 length is 14 residues. The ends lost 0 bases at V and 12 bases at J; junction bases unmatched: 10. Germline CDR1 reads MNHEY; CDR2 reads SVGAGI. The CDR3 DNA sequence: TGTGCCAGCAGTTACTCGGATTTGGCGGGGGGCTCGTACTTC. Translation: CASSYSDLAGGSYF.

This chain connects TRBV18 to TRBJ1-4; possibly TRBD1 for D (5 bases). Trimming removed 5 bases at V and 3 bases at J, with 13 bases between. This CDR3 contains 15 residues. Germline-derived CDR1 and CDR2 are KGHSH and LQKENI. The CDR3 loop reads CASSAAGLANEKLFF. The CDR3 DNA sequence: TGTGCCAGCTCAGCAGCAGGGTTGGCTAATGAAAAACTGTTTTTT.

This chain uses TRBV10-2 with TRBJ1-2; D is perhaps TRBD1 (5 bases). V was clipped by 4 bases and J by 5 bases, with 11 bases between them. This CDR3 comprises 13 residues. The germline V gene has CDR1 WSHSY and CDR2 SAAADI. The CDR3 sequence is CASSVDSSYGYTF. Written as DNA, the CDR3 is TGCGCCAGCAGTGTCGACAGCTCATATGGCTACACCTTC.

This clone was seen more than once but under ten times. This sequence joins TRBV6-5 and TRBJ1-5; possibly TRBD1 for D (5 bases). CDR3 size: 14 residues. Germline V gene lookup returns CDR1 MNHEY and CDR2 SVGAGI. With 6 bases removed from V and 6 bases from J, the gap between germline ends came to 15 bases. Here the CDR3 DNA reads TGTGCCAGCAGCCTCAATCAGGGAGGTCAGCCCCAGCATTTT. As protein: CASSLNQGGQPQHF.

This clone was detected once. This chain uses TRBV27 with TRBJ1-1; D is uncertain. Germline loops: CDR1 MNHEY, CDR2 SMNVEV (reference sequence). Trimming left V 3 bases short and J 1 base short, with 15 bases between. This CDR3 contains 16 residues. As DNA, the CDR3 is TGTGCCAGCAGTTTGAGATACGGGTATAGGAACACTGAAGCTTTCTTT. Translated, it gives CASSLRYGYRNTEAFF.

The V gene is TRBV19, the J gene TRBJ2-5; TRBD1 matches at 8 bases. Germline CDR1 reads LNHDA; CDR2 reads SQIVND (reference sequence). The ends lost 5 bases at V and 5 bases at J; junction bases unmatched: 7. CDR3 size: 14 residues. CDR3 loop: CASSAQGARETQYF. The CDR3 bases are TGTGCCAGTAGTGCTCAGGGGGCGCGGGAGACCCAGTACTTC.

The chain is built from TRBV30 and TRBJ1-3; no clear D. Germline V gene lookup returns CDR1 GTSNPN and CDR2 SVGIG (reference sequence). There are 15 residues in the CDR3. V was clipped by 3 bases and J by 1 base, with 13 bases between them. For the CDR3, the DNA is TGTGCCTGGAGCCGTCGAGTTAATTCTGGAAACACCATATATTTT. Translating gives CAWSRRVNSGNTIYF.

The V call is TRBV19, the J call TRBJ1-3; 8 positions match TRBD1. The V gene's germline CDR1 is LNHDA and CDR2 SQIVND (reference sequence). The CDR3 spans 15 residues. Trimming cost V 9 bases and J 2 bases; bases outside gene matches: 9. Here the CDR3 reads CASEDRVWAGNTIYF. The CDR3 region has the DNA TGTGCCAGCGAGGACAGGGTGTGGGCTGGAAACACCATATATTTT.

The rearrangement joins TRBV6-5 to TRBJ2-7, with no clear D. The CDR3 covers 14 residues. CDR1 is MNHEY and CDR2 is SVGAGI in the germline V gene. V was cut by 6 bases and J by 4 bases, with 16 bases left in between. The CDR3 sequence is CASSRGLPTYEQYF. The CDR3 DNA reads as TGTGCCAGCAGCCGTGGTCTGCCAACTTACGAGCAGTACTTC.

The genes are TRBV5-6 and TRBJ2-1, with 8 bases identical to TRBD1. The CDR3 is 17 amino acids. V lost 4 bases and J lost 0; bases outside the gene matches: 9. The germline gives CDR1 SGHDT, CDR2 YYEEEE. The CDR3 region is CASSLDRGRSSYNEQFF. In DNA form, the CDR3 reads TGTGCCAGCAGCCTCGACAGGGGCCGAAGCTCCTACAATGAGCAGTTCTTC.